Following are 21 T cell receptor beta chains from one sample sequenced in a study of blood T cell repertoires in COVID-19. Assay used: immunoSEQ multiplex PCR; TCRdb lists only in-frame clones, some missing. This repertoire shows about 210,000 clones, about 90% found once; its top ten account for approximately 1.2%. The sequenced sample was peripheral blood. The source of these receptors is a man younger than 45 with acute or convalescent COVID-19.

The chain couples TRBV7-3 to TRBJ1-1; perhaps TRBD1 as D (6 bases). V was trimmed by 1 base and J by 5 bases, leaving 11 bases between them. The germline gives CDR1 SGHTA, CDR2 FQGTGA. This CDR3 region has 14 residues. The CDR3 protein is CASSLIGGGTEAFF. For the CDR3, the DNA is TGTGCCAGCAGCTTAATTGGGGGCGGAACTGAAGCTTTCTTT.

The V and J genes are TRBV19 and TRBJ1-1, with D possibly matching TRBD1 (6 bases). Deletions cut 7 bases from V and 0 bases from J, with 9 bases between. This CDR3 region has 13 residues. Germline CDR1 LNHDA, CDR2 SQIVND (reference sequence). CDR3 region: CASKTGMNTEAFF. The CDR3 DNA reads as TGTGCCAGTAAGACAGGAATGAACACTGAAGCTTTCTTT. Based on the CDR3 plus reference TRBV19 and TRBJ1-1, the full variable domain is DGGITQSPKYLFRKEGQNVTLSCEQNLNHDAMYWYRQDPGQGLRLIYYSQIVNDFQKGDIAEGYSVSREKKESFPLTVTSAQKNPTAFYLCASKTGMNTEAFFGQGTRLTVV.

V and J are TRBV19 and TRBJ2-1; no firm D call. This CDR3 is built from 12 residues. Germline V gives CDR1 LNHDA, CDR2 SQIVND (reference sequence). V shed 3 bases and J shed 4 bases, with 4 bases lying between them. The DNA for the CDR3 is TGTGCCAGTAGTATGACATACAATGAGCAGTTCTTC. Encoded protein: CASSMTYNEQFF.

The CDR3 protein is CASTLAGTGDQPQHF. CDR3 DNA: TGCGCCAGCACTTTGGCAGGGACAGGGGATCAGCCCCAGCATTTT. The chain has TRBV4-1 and TRBJ1-5, with TRBD1 identical over 10 bases. The CDR3 is 15 residues long. Per the germline V gene, CDR1 is MGHRA and CDR2 is YSYEKL. V trimming: 7 bases; J trimming: 5 bases; junction bases outside the gene matches: 8.

The CDR3 DNA is TGTGCCAGCAGTTTAGCTATAATACGGGAGCAGTACTTC. It yields the protein CASSLAIIREQYF. The genes are TRBV28 and TRBJ2-7; D gene ambiguous. The ends were cut back, 2 bases at V and 7 bases at J, with 12 bases in the middle. This CDR3 has 13 residues. Germline CDR1 and CDR2: MDHEN and SYDVKM. Full variable domain (missing parts from reference TRBV28 and TRBJ2-7): DVKVTQSSRYLVKRTGEKVFLECVQDMDHENMFWYRQDPGLGLRLIYFSYDVKMKEKGDIPEGYSVSREKKERFSLILESASTNQTSMYLCASSLAIIREQYFGPGTRLTVT.

This chain connects TRBV27 to TRBJ2-1; 8 bases agree with TRBD1. The CDR3 has 16 amino acids. Germline V CDR1 and CDR2: MNHEY, SMNVEV (reference sequence). V shed 5 bases, J shed 7 bases, and the junction held 13 bases outside the gene matches. This CDR3 is CASSHLGPGGLNEQFF. The CDR3 region has the DNA TGTGCCAGCAGTCATCTTGGGCCAGGGGGCTTGAATGAGCAGTTCTTC.

This clone has just a few counts. This chain connects TRBV2 to TRBJ1-5, with D possibly being TRBD1 (6 bases). CDR1 SNHLY and CDR2 FYNNEI come from the germline V gene. Trimming took 0 bases from V and 5 from J, leaving 17 bases between them. The CDR3 totals 17 residues. The CDR3 sequence: CASSEAGGGGVYQPQHF. CDR3 nucleotide sequence: TGTGCCAGCAGTGAAGCGGGAGGAGGGGGGGTTTATCAGCCCCAGCATTTT.

The V and J genes are TRBV11-2 and TRBJ1-2; D is unresolved. The germline gives CDR1 SGHAT, CDR2 FQNNGV. Trimming took off 4 bases at V and 3 bases at J, with 12 bases between the two ends. This CDR3 has 14 amino acids. CDR3: CASSSSAGHYGYTF. The DNA of the CDR3 is TGTGCCAGCAGCTCTTCGGCGGGTCACTATGGCTACACCTTC.

This clone was detected only once. V usage is TRBV7-2 and J usage is TRBJ1-2; 7 bases fit TRBD1. The CDR3 has 16 amino acids. The J segment lost 9 bases and the V segment lost 5 bases, leaving 18 bases of the junction unmatched. Germline V lookup: CDR1 SGHTA, CDR2 FQGNSA. The CDR3 loop is CASSLTPGQFIGSYTF. CDR3 coding DNA: TGTGCCAGCAGCCTTACCCCGGGACAGTTTATCGGGAGCTACACCTTC.

The chain uses TRBV20-1 and TRBJ2-4, with 11 positions matching TRBD2. Germline loops: CDR1 DFQATT, CDR2 SNEGSKA (reference sequence). V shed 3 bases, J shed 0 bases, and the junction held 16 bases outside the gene matches. This CDR3 is built from 20 residues. For the CDR3, the DNA is TGCAGTGCTAGTAGGCCCCCTCCTAGCGGGGGGTACTTAGCCAAAAACATTCAGTACTTC. Its translation is CSASRPPPSGGYLAKNIQYF.

This clone was counted between two and nine times. The chain combines TRBV5-1 with TRBJ2-5; D is perhaps TRBD2 (6 bases). V lost 4 bases and J 1 base, leaving 11 bases between the germline ends. Germline CDR1 is SGHRS and CDR2 is YFSETQ. This CDR3 region has 14 residues. The CDR3 coding sequence is TGCGCCAGCAGCCGGGGGACTTCCCAAGAGACCCAGTACTTC. It specifies CASSRGTSQETQYF.

V usage is TRBV6-5 and J usage is TRBJ2-7, with 11 bases identical to TRBD1. CDR1 and CDR2 (germline): MNHEY, SVGAGI. This CDR3 has 16 residues. V lost 4 bases and J lost 6; bases outside the gene matches: 11. The CDR3 DNA reads TGTGCCAGCAGTTTCCGGACAGGGGGCCTTCTTCGCGAGCAGTACTTC. Its protein is CASSFRTGGLLREQYF.

This chain joins TRBV30 and TRBJ2-2, with D hard to call. This CDR3 comprises 13 residues. Germline-derived CDR1 and CDR2 are GTSNPN and SVGIG (reference sequence). V gave up 3 bases and J gave up 3 bases, with 8 bases separating them. CDR3: CAWRRWDTGELFF. The DNA for the CDR3 is TGTGCCTGGAGGAGGTGGGACACCGGGGAGCTGTTTTTT.

The gene calls are TRBV7-6 and TRBJ1-1; 7 bases match TRBD1. This CDR3 is 15 amino acids long. The germline V gene encodes CDR1 SGHVS and CDR2 FNYEAQ. Germline trimming cut 6 bases from V and 0 bases from J; bases unmatched to any gene: 7. In DNA, the CDR3 is TGTGCCAGCAGTCTCGGAGGGGGCATGAACACTGAAGCTTTCTTT. As protein: CASSLGGGMNTEAFF.

The CDR3 DNA sequence: TGCGCCAGCAGCTTGGCCAAAGCGGGGGGTTCGTACGAGCAGTACTTC. It is translated as CASSLAKAGGSYEQYF. The chain employs TRBV5-1 and TRBJ2-7; 9 nucleotides agree with TRBD2. Germline V gene lookup returns CDR1 SGHRS and CDR2 YFSETQ. Trimming removed 0 bases from V and 4 bases from J; junction bases left unmatched: 8. This CDR3 is built from 16 residues.

The chain employs TRBV19 and TRBJ2-2, with 7 positions matching TRBD2. CDR3 length: 15 residues. Germline V gene sequence: CDR1 LNHDA, CDR2 SQIVND (reference sequence). J was trimmed by 7 bases and V by 3 bases; bases with no gene match: 8. The CDR3 DNA follows: TGTGCCAGTAGTATGATGCGGGAGCTAAGCGGGGAGCTGTTTTTT. This sequence encodes CASSMMRELSGELFF.

The chain uses TRBV2 and TRBJ2-3; 10 bases fit TRBD2. The germline V gene has CDR1 SNHLY and CDR2 FYNNEI. The CDR3 length is 15 residues. V dropped 11 bases and J dropped 6; count of bases not matched to a gene: 14. The CDR3 sequence is CAGTTGSGGWDTQYF. The CDR3 nucleotides read TGTGCCGGGACCACTGGTAGCGGGGGGTGGGATACGCAGTATTTT.

The chain recombines TRBV7-9 with TRBJ2-1; 9 positions match TRBD2. The CDR3 contains 14 residues. Germline values: CDR1 SEHNR, CDR2 FQNEAQ (reference sequence). The V segment lost 6 bases and the J segment 4 bases; nucleotides outside the gene matches: 4. The CDR3 sequence: CASSYLAGYNEQFF. The CDR3 DNA follows: TGTGCCAGCAGTTACCTAGCGGGATACAATGAGCAGTTCTTC.

This rearrangement joins TRBV7-2 to TRBJ1-2, with 9 bases aligning to TRBD1. Unmatched junction bases numbered 10, after V lost 3 bases and J lost 8 bases. The CDR3 contains 15 residues. Germline loops: CDR1 SGHTA, CDR2 FQGNSA. This chain's CDR3 is CASSFGRRDREGYTF. In nucleotides, the CDR3 is TGTGCCAGCAGCTTTGGTCGCCGGGACAGGGAGGGCTACACCTTC.

This clone was recorded only once. DNA for the CDR3: TGTGCCAGCAGCAGACAGGGTGGAGGAAACACCATATATTTT. This encodes CASSRQGGGNTIYF. This chain connects TRBV7-2 to TRBJ1-3; TRBD1 matches 7 bases. CDR1 SGHTA and CDR2 FQGNSA come from the germline V gene. The CDR3 contains 14 residues. Unmatched junction bases numbered 5, after V lost 5 bases and J lost 4 bases.

The chain recombines TRBV13 with TRBJ2-5; D is uncertain. V was trimmed by 0 bases and J by 2 bases, leaving 10 bases between them. Looked up from germline, CDR1 is PRHDT and CDR2 is FYEKMQ (reference sequence). CDR3 length: 15 amino acids. The CDR3 loop reads CASSLGLGRQETQYF. CDR3 bases: TGTGCCAGCAGCTTAGGATTGGGCAGGCAAGAGACCCAGTACTTC. Full variable domain (outside the CDR3, taken from reference TRBV13 and TRBJ2-5): AAGVIQSPRHLIKEKRETATLKCYPIPRHDTVYWYQQGPGQDPQFLISFYEKMQSDKGSIPDRFSAQQFSDYHSELNMSSLELGDSALYFCASSLGLGRQETQYFGPGTRLLVL.